This TCR beta chain was found in a study of blood T cell repertoires in COVID-19. Study overall: Some COVID-19 samples were acute and others convalescent; all came from the United States, Italy and Spain. Nucleic acid was either cDNA or gDNA, and it came from T cells, B-cell-depleted T cells, or PBMCs.

As processed by the authors: Amplification with reference gene primers provided the estimates of nucleated cell counts. Clones were read by immunoSEQ multiplex PCR, and TCRdb kept only the in-frame ones, dropping some. V, J and clone size derive from that table, while D and trimming were established from the DNA sequence. The repertoire holds roughly 76,000 clones, with less than 95% as singletons. CDR3 length: 13 residues. Germline CDR1 reads MDHEN; CDR2 reads SYDVKM. V was clipped by 3 bases and J by 6 bases, with 12 bases between them. This TCR was recovered from a woman aged 55-70 years with active COVID-19. Source material: peripheral blood. The chain recombines TRBV28 with TRBJ2-7, with D possibly TRBD2 on 5 matching bases. As DNA, the CDR3 is TGTGCCAGCAGTTTTCAAGATCGGGGCGAGCAGTACTTC. It yields the protein CASSFQDRGEQYF.